This is a list of T cell receptor beta chains from one sample in a study of T cell responses to AZD1222 COVID-19 vaccine. The table came from immunoSEQ multiplex PCR; TCRdb's copy has only in-frame clones and leaves some out. The sample consists of 150,000 or so clones, approximately 94% of them appearing once. Material: peripheral blood, obtained 28 days after the second AZD1222 dose. These receptor sequences come from an adult who received the AZD1222 COVID-19 vaccine. Each CDR3 is given with its conserved first and last residue. Each record gives: D gene, V gene, J gene, clone size, CDR3 protein, CDR3 DNA. The D gene is left open where the match is weak. Rows may omit the clone size; those that give it use once, few, many or a size class.

TRBD2	TRBV12-5	TRBJ2-7	once	CASGLVRGEAFYEQYF	TGTGCTAGTGGTTTGGTACGGGGGGAGGCTTTCTACGAGCAGTACTTC
TRBD1	TRBV5-5	TRBJ1-6	NA	CASSLAGSRGSPGALHF	TGTGCCAGCAGCTTGGCAGGGTCCAGGGGGTCTCCCGGGGCCCTCCACTTT
TRBD1	TRBV27	TRBJ1-1	NA	CASNPRDRGGAEAFF	TGTGCCAGCAACCCCCGGGACAGGGGTGGCGCTGAAGCTTTCTTT
TRBD2	TRBV18	TRBJ2-5	NA	CASSPLSGGPQETQYF	TGTGCCAGCTCACCATTAAGCGGGGGGCCCCAAGAGACCCAGTACTTC
NA	TRBV5-1	TRBJ2-1	NA	CASSPGTDSYNEQFF	TGCGCCAGCAGTCCCGGGACTGACTCCTACAATGAGCAGTTCTTC
NA	TRBV3-1/TRBV3-2	TRBJ2-1	NA	CASSQALGPAPQFF	TGTGCCAGCAGCCAAGCCCTGGGTCCTGCCCCCCAGTTCTTC
TRBD1	TRBV10-1	TRBJ2-6	NA	CASSKDRVPLLSGANVLTF	TGCGCCAGCAGCAAGGACAGGGTCCCCCTCCTCTCTGGGGCCAACGTCCTGACTTTC
TRBD1	TRBV11-3	TRBJ2-1	NA	CASSLAQGYGNEQFF	TGTGCCAGCAGCTTAGCACAGGGGTACGGCAATGAGCAGTTCTTC
NA	TRBV28	TRBJ1-2	NA	CASSFGGAGGYTF	TGTGCCAGCAGTTTCGGGGGGGCAGGAGGCTACACCTTC
NA	TRBV27	TRBJ1-3	NA	CASSSRTSGNTIYF	TGTGCCAGCAGTTCGCGTACCTCTGGAAACACCATATATTTT
TRBD1	TRBV11-2	TRBJ1-2	NA	CASSLPGQSYYGYTF	TGTGCCAGCAGCCTACCGGGACAGAGTTACTATGGCTACACCTTC
TRBD2	TRBV11-2	TRBJ2-1	NA	CASSTLAGVSYNEQFF	TGTGCCAGCAGCACCCTAGCGGGAGTCTCCTACAATGAGCAGTTCTTC
TRBD2	TRBV18	TRBJ2-7	NA	CASSPSETSSEQYF	TGTGCCAGCTCACCCTCGGAGACTAGCTCTGAGCAGTACTTC
NA	TRBV6-5	TRBJ2-1	NA	CASTLGGGGDNEQFF	TGTGCCAGCACCCTTGGTGGCGGAGGAGACAATGAGCAGTTCTTC
NA	TRBV28	TRBJ2-3	NA	CASTPLRERTDTQYF	TGTGCCAGCACACCCCTCAGGGAGCGGACAGATACGCAGTATTTT